This T cell receptor beta chain emerged from a study of human T cells and chemical hapten exposure. This clonotype was observed at least ten times. This CDR3 spans 15 amino acids. The V gene lost 4 bases and the J gene lost 6 bases, with 16 bases spanning the gap. Germline V lookup: CDR1 SGDLS, CDR2 YYNGEE. Time point indicated: patch test 3, about 24 weeks after DPC sensitization. This sample's treatment: therapeutic diphenylcyclopropenone sensitization with weekly scalp DPC. TCRdb reprocessed the RACE reads via MiXCR and lists one record per CDR3 protein. The table records 95,000 to 150,000 distinct CDR3 sequences, about 10% of them present only once.

V and J are TRBV9 and TRBJ2-2; perhaps TRBD2 as D (6 bases). This clonotype was sampled from a woman aged 50 to 60 with alopecia areata. Some clones in this sample may be carry-over from other donors' samples. The sample here was whole blood, taken in connection with sensitization to the hapten diphenylcyclopropenone (DPC). CDR3 in amino acids: CASSLAGRLSGELFF. The CDR3 nucleotides read TGTGCCAGCAGCCTCGCGGGACGCCTTTCCGGGGAGCTGTTTTTT.